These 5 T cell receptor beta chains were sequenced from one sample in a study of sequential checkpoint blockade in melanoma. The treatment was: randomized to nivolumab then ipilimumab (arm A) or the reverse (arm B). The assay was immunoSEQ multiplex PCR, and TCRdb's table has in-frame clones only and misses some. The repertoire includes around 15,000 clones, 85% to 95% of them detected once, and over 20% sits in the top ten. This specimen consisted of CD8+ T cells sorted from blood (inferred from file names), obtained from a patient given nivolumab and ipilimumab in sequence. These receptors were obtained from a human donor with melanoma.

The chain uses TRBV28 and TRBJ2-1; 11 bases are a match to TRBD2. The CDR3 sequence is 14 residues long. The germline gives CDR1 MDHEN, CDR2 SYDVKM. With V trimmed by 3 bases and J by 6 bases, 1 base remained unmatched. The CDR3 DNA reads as TGTGCCAGCAGTTTTAGCGGGAGGGCCAATGAGCAGTTCTTC. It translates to CASSFSGRANEQFF.

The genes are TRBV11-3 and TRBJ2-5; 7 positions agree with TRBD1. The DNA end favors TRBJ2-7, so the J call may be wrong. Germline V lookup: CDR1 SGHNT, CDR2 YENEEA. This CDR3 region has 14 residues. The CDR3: CASSQIQGYSEQYF. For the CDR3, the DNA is TGTGCCAGCAGCCAAATACAGGGGTACTCCGAGCAGTACTTC.

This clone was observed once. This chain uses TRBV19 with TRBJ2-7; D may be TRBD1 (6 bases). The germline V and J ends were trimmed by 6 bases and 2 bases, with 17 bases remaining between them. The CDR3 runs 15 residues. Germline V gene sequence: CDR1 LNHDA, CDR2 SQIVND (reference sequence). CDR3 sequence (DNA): TGTGCCAGTAGCTGGGTACAGGGTCCGACCTACGAGCAGTACTTC. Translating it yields CASSWVQGPTYEQYF. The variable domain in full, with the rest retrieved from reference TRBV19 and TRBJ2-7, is DGGITQSPKYLFRKEGQNVTLSCEQNLNHDAMYWYRQDPGQGLRLIYYSQIVNDFQKGDIAEGYSVSREKKESFPLTVTSAQKNPTAFYLCASSWVQGPTYEQYFGPGTRLTVT.

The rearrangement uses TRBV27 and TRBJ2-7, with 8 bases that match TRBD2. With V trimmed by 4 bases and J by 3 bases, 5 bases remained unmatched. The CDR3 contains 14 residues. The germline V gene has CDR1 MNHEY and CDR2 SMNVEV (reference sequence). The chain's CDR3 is CASSSGLEVYEQYF. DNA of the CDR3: TGTGCCAGCAGTTCGGGACTAGAGGTCTACGAGCAGTACTTC.

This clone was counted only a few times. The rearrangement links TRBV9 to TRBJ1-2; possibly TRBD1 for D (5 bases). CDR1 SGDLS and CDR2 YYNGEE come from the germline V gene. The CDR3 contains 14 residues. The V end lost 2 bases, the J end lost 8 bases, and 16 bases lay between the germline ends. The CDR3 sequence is CASSVTDSFLGYTF. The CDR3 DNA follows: TGTGCCAGCAGCGTGACAGATTCCTTCTTGGGCTACACCTTC.